This TCR beta chain was sequenced for a study of blood T cell repertoires in COVID-19. About the study: Samples representing acute and convalescent COVID-19 were sourced from the United States, Italy and Spain.

Per the original data handling: Quantification of nucleated cells was approximated via reference gene primer amplification. The method was immunoSEQ multiplex PCR; TCRdb's version includes in-frame clones alone and lacks a portion of them. V and J calls and clone size are as listed in that table; D and trimming were resolved from the DNA. The table includes 45,000 to 60,000 clones, roughly 90% detected once. This clone was found a few times. CDR1 and CDR2 from the germline V gene are SGHRS and YFSETQ. The V and J ends lost 0 bases and 1 base respectively, with 7 bases between them. The CDR3 loop spans 14 amino acids.

This sequence was found in a man in his fifties or sixties with acute or convalescent COVID-19. The rearrangement links TRBV5-1 to TRBJ1-1; D call uncertain. The sequenced sample was peripheral blood. CDR3 bases: TGCGCCAGCAGCTTGGTCCCCTCGAACACTGAAGCTTTCTTT. It yields the protein CASSLVPSNTEAFF.